This passage covers 2 T cell receptor beta chains from one sample sequenced in a study of glioma-infiltrating T cells after dendritic cell vaccination. Clones were sequenced by immunoSEQ multiplex PCR, and TCRdb holds only the in-frame ones, with some missing. The data contain about 96,000 clones, 79% of them singletons. Sequenced material: blood, taken before dendritic cell vaccination. The receptors shown here come from a human donor with glioblastoma.

This clone has a handful of counts. V is TRBV5-4 and J is TRBJ2-3, with 7 nucleotides matching TRBD2. The CDR3 loop spans 15 amino acids. V was pared by 4 bases and J by 1 base, with 6 bases of the junction left unmatched. Germline V gives CDR1 SGHNT, CDR2 YYREEE (reference sequence). CDR3 in amino acids: CASSPTGGGTDTQYF. DNA for the CDR3: TGTGCCAGCAGCCCCACTGGGGGGGGCACAGATACGCAGTATTTT. Complete variable domain (other parts from reference TRBV5-4 and TRBJ2-3): ETGVTQSPTHLIKTRGQQVTLRCSSQSGHNTVSWYQQALGQGPQFIFQYYREEENGRGNFPPRFSGLQFPNYSSELNVNALELDDSALYLCASSPTGGGTDTQYFGPGTRLTVL.

As concerns this clone: The sample has other DNA sequences that encode this CDR3 too. This chain uses TRBV5-1 with TRBJ2-1; 7 nucleotides align to TRBD1. Germline V gives CDR1 SGHRS, CDR2 YFSETQ. The V and J ends lost 1 base and 6 bases, in that order; junction bases with no gene match: 1. This CDR3 is built from 13 residues. In DNA, the CDR3 is TGCGCCAGCAGCTTGCAGGGGGTCAATGAGCAGTTCTTC. Protein sequence: CASSLQGVNEQFF.